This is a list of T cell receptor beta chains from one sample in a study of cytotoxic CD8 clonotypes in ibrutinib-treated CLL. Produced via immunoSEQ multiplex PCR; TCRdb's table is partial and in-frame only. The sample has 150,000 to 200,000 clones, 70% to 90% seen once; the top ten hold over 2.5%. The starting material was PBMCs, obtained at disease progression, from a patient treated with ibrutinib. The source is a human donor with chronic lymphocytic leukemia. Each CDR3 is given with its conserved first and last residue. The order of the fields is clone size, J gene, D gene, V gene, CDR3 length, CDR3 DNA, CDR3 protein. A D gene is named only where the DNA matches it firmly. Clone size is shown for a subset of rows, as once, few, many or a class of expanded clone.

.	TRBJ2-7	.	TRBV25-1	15	TGTGCCAGCAGTGAATATGTCGGGAGCTCCTACGAGCAGTACTTC	CASSEYVGSSYEQYF
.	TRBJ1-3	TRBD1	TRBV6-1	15	TGTGCCAGCAGTGGAGGGACAGTTACCGGAAACACCATATATTTT	CASSGGTVTGNTIYF
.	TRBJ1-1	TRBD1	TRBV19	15	TGTGCCAGTAGTCTTGGGACAGGGGGGGACACTGAAGCTTTCTTT	CASSLGTGGDTEAFF
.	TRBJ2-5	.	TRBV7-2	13	TGTGCCAGCAGCTTATTGCGAGGAGAGACCCAGTACTTC	CASSLLRGETQYF
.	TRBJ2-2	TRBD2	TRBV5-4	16	TGTGCCAGCAGCCAGAGACTAGCGTGGAACACCGGGGAGCTGTTTTTT	CASSQRLAWNTGELFF
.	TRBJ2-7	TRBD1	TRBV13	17	TGTGCCAGCAGCTTATCCCGGACAGGTTATCTCTCCTACGAGCAGTACTTC	CASSLSRTGYLSYEQYF
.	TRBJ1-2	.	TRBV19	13	TGTGCCAGTACCCTTCAGGGTAGGGATGGCTACACCTTC	CASTLQGRDGYTF
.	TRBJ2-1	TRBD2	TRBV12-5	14	TGTGCTAGTGGTGGGACTAGCGGGTTTGGTGAGCAGTTCTTC	CASGGTSGFGEQFF
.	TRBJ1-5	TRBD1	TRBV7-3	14	TGTGCCAGCAGCTCTACAGGGGGCAATCAGCCCCAGCATTTT	CASSSTGGNQPQHF
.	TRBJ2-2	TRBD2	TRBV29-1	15	TGCAGCGTTGGACTAGCGGGAGGGGGGACCGGGGAGCTGTTTTTT	CSVGLAGGGTGELFF
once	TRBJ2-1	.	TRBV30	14	TGTGCCTGGAACGCCGGCAGGGTCTCGAATGAGCAGTTCTTC	CAWNAGRVSNEQFF
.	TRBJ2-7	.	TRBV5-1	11	TGCGCCAGCAACGGCTCCTACGAGCAGTACTTC	CASNGSYEQYF
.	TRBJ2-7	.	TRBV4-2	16	TGTGCCAGCAGCCAAGAAGGCGGCGACCAAGGATACGAGCAGTACTTC	CASSQEGGDQGYEQYF